The 3 T cell receptor beta chains listed next were all sequenced from one sample in a study of blood T cells in healthy people across ages. Primed by a sample-barcoded 5' primer and a J-beta primer mix, a second PCR proceeded for 7 to 11 cycles. TCRdb fed the 5' RACE reads into MiXCR, producing one record per CDR3 protein. The sample lists about 940,000 distinct CDR3 sequences, roughly 50% occurring once. The material sequenced was blood. The receptors derive from a man younger than 45 in good health.

The V and J genes are TRBV30 and TRBJ2-3; D might be TRBD1 (6 bases). The CDR3 spans 13 residues. CDR1 GTSNPN and CDR2 SVGIG come from the germline V gene (reference sequence). Trimming stripped 5 bases from V and 0 bases from J, with 9 bases between. CDR3 protein: CAWRTASTDTQYF. CDR3 coding DNA: TGTGCCTGGCGGACAGCTAGCACAGATACGCAGTATTTT.

This sequence joins TRBV5-1 and TRBJ2-5, with D unresolved. V lost 4 bases, J lost 1 base, and 8 bases lay in between. CDR1 is SGHRS and CDR2 is YFSETQ in the germline V gene. There are 13 residues in the CDR3. Written as DNA, the CDR3 is TGCGCCAGCAGCATCTTTTCCCAAGAGACCCAGTACTTC. This sequence encodes CASSIFSQETQYF.

In its sample, this clonotype was seen a few times. The V call is TRBV11-2, the J call TRBJ1-1, with 7 positions matching TRBD1. Germline values: CDR1 SGHAT, CDR2 FQNNGV. CDR3 length: 13 amino acids. Trimming removed 5 bases from V and 4 bases from J; junction bases left unmatched: 4. CDR3 in amino acids: CASSRQGFTEAFF. DNA for the CDR3: TGTGCCAGCAGCCGACAGGGTTTCACTGAAGCTTTCTTT.